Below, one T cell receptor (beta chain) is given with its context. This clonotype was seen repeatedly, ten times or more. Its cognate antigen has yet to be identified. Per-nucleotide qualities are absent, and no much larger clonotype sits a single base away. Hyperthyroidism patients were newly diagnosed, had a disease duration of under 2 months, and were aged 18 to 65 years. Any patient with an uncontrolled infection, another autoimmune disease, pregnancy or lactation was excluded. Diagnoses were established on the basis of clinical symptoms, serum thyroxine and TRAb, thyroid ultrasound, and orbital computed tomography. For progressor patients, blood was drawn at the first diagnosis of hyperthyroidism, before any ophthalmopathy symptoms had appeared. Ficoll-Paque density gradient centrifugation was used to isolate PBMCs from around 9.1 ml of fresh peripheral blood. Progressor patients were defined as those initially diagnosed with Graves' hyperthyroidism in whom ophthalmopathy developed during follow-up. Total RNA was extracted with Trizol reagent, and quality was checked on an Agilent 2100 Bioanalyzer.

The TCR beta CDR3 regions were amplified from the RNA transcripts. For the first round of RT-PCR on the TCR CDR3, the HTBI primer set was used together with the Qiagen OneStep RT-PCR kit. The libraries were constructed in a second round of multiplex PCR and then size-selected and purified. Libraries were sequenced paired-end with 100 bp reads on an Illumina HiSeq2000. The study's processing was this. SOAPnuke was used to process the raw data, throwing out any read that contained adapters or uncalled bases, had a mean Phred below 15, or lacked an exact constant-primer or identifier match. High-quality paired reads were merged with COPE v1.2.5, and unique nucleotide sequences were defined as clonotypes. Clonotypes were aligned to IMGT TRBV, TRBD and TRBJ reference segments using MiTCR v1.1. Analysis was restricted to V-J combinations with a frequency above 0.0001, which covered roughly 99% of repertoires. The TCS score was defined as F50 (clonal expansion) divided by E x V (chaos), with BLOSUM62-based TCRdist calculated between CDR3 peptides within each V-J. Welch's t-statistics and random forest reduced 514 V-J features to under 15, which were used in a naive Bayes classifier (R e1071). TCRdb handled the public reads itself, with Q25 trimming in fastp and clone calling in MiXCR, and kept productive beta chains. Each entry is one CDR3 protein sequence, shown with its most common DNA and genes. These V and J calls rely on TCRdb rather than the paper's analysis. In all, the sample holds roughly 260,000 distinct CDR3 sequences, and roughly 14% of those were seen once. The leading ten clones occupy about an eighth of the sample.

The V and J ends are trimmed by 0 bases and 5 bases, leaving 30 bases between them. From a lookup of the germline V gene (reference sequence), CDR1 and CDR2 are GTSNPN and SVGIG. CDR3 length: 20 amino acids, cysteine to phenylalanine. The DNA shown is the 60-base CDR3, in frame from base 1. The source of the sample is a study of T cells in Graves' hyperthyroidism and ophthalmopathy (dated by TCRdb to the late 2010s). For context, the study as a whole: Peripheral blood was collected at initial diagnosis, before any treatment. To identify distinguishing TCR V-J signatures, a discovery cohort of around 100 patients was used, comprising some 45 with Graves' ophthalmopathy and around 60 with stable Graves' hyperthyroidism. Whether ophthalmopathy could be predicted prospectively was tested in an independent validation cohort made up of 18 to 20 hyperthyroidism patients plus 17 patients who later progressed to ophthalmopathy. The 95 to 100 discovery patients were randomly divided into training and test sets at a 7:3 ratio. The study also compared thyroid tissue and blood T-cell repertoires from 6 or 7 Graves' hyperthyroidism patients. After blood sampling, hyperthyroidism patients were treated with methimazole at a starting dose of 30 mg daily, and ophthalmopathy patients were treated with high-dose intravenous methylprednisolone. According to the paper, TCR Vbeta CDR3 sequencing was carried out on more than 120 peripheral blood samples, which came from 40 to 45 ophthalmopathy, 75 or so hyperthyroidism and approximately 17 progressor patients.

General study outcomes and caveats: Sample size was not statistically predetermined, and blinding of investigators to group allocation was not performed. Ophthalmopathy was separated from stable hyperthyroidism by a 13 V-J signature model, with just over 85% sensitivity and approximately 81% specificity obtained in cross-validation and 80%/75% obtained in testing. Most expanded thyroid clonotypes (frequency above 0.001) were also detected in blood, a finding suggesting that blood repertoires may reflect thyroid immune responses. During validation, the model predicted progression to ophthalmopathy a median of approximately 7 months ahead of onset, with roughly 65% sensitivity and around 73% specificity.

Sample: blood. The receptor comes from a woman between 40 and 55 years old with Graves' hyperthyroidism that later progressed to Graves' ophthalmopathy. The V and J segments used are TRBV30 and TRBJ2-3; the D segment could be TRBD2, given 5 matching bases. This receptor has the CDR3 CAWSVIRKGRGLLKGDTQYF. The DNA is TGTGCCTGGAGTGTGATACGTAAAGGTCGAGGACTGCTCAAGGGAGATACGCAGTATTTT.